This T cell receptor (beta chain) was retrieved from a study of OX40 agonist ivuxolimab in advanced cancers. The CDR3 is made up of 16 amino acids. After removal of 6 bases from V and 10 bases from J, the junction contained 10 bases not matched to a gene. Per the germline V gene, CDR1 is MNHNY and CDR2 is SVGAGI (reference sequence). The data were produced by immunoSEQ multiplex PCR, yet TCRdb's version contains in-frame clones alone and is incomplete. The sample consists of about 79,000 clones, 70% to 85% of them appearing once. The sequence derives from an adult with an advanced solid tumor such as melanoma, head and neck, liver or kidney cancer. The chain has TRBV6-6 and TRBJ1-6; 12 bases are a match to TRBD1. Material: CD4+ or CD8+ T cells sorted from blood, obtained in a trial of the OX40 agonist ivuxolimab. CDR3 bases: TGTGCCAGCAGCTACGGGACAGGGGGCTGGCGGTCACCCCTCCACTTT. Amino acids: CASSYGTGGWRSPLHF.